Below, 22 T cell receptor beta chains from the same sample are listed, as sequenced in a study of shared clonotypes between healthy human individuals. Assay: immunoSEQ multiplex PCR; the TCRdb copy retains only in-frame clones and omits some. The sample yields just over 2,000,000 clones, over 85% seen once. Sample: naive CD4+ T cells sorted from blood. This sample's subset: CD45RA+ positively selected. The receptors come from a man younger than 30 in good health.

The J gene is TRBJ1-5, the V gene TRBV6-1; D is ambiguous. CDR1 and CDR2 (germline): MNHNS, SASEGT. Between the trimmed V and J ends, which lost 7 bases and 2 bases, there was a span of 12 bases. The length of the CDR3 is 14 residues. This CDR3 reads CASIRRTGNQPQHF. The DNA for the CDR3 is TGTGCCAGCATCCGTAGGACGGGCAATCAGCCCCAGCATTTT.

This chain connects TRBV10-2 to TRBJ2-2; no definite D call. The V end was cut by 7 bases, the J end by 5 bases, with 17 bases between. Germline V gene lookup returns CDR1 WSHSY and CDR2 SAAADI. This CDR3 has 15 residues. The CDR3 coding sequence is TGCGCCAGCATTTTAAGTCTTACGGAGACCGGGGAGCTGTTTTTT. Its translation: CASILSLTETGELFF.

The chain links TRBV11-2 to TRBJ1-1, with unresolved D. CDR3 length: 14 amino acids. Germline loops: CDR1 SGHAT, CDR2 FQNNGV. V shed 0 bases and J shed 7 bases, with 12 bases lying between them. The CDR3 region is CASSLDILAGEAFF. The CDR3 region has the DNA TGTGCCAGCAGCTTAGATATACTCGCGGGTGAAGCTTTCTTT.

The chain recombines TRBV6-5 with TRBJ1-3; D not resolved. The CDR3 is 13 amino acids. Germline loops: CDR1 MNHEY, CDR2 SVGAGI. V dropped 6 bases and J dropped 3 bases, with 9 bases sitting between them. CDR3 protein: CASSATLGNTIYF. The CDR3, as DNA: TGTGCCAGCAGCGCTACCCTTGGAAACACCATATATTTT.

The chain employs TRBV6-6 and TRBJ2-7; possibly TRBD1 for D (5 bases). CDR1 MNHNY and CDR2 SVGAGI come from the germline V gene (reference sequence). The CDR3 totals 15 residues. Trimming took off 7 bases at V and 3 bases at J, with 19 bases between the two ends. The DNA of the CDR3 is TGTGCCAGCACCCCAGCCCCAGGGAACTTCTACGAGCAGTACTTC. This translates into CASTPAPGNFYEQYF.

This clone was recorded only once. V is TRBV6-5 and J is TRBJ2-1; TRBD2 matches 10 bases. Germline CDR1 is MNHEY and CDR2 is SVGAGI. This CDR3 has 16 residues. Trimming cost V 2 bases and J 8 bases; bases outside gene matches: 9. The CDR3 DNA is TGTGCCAGCAGTTACATAGATAGCGGGAGGCGAGATGAGCAGTTCTTC. Its protein is CASSYIDSGRRDEQFF.

The chain has TRBV18 and TRBJ1-5; D unclear. Trimming left V 6 bases short and J 5 bases short, with 14 bases between. The germline V gene has CDR1 KGHSH and CDR2 LQKENI. The CDR3 has 14 residues. In DNA form, the CDR3 reads TGTGCCAGCTCCCTAACGGGAACGGATCAGCCCCAGCATTTT. The encoded protein is CASSLTGTDQPQHF.

The V gene is TRBV6-6, the J gene TRBJ2-7; tentatively, D is TRBD2 (7 bases). The germline V and J ends were trimmed by 6 bases and 4 bases, with 19 bases remaining between them. Looked up from germline, CDR1 is MNHNY and CDR2 is SVGAGI (reference sequence). The CDR3 spans 15 residues. The CDR3 spells CASRERDITIYEQYF. CDR3 DNA sequence: TGTGCCAGCAGGGAGCGGGACATAACGATATACGAGCAGTACTTC.

The chain is built from TRBV10-2 and TRBJ2-7; 10 nucleotides align to TRBD1. This CDR3 has 15 residues. Germline CDR1 reads WSHSY; CDR2 reads SAAADI. Losses at the gene ends were 0 bases for V and 4 bases for J; bases not matched to a gene: 3. The CDR3 region is CASSESGQGRYEQYF. CDR3 nucleotides: TGCGCCAGCAGTGAGTCGGGACAGGGGCGGTACGAGCAGTACTTC.

To note about this clone: A read error likely explains this, since a far larger clone differs by one base. This chain joins TRBV30 and TRBJ1-1; D remains unclear. Deletions cut 2 bases from V and 5 bases from J, with 12 bases between. CDR1 and CDR2 (germline): GTSNPN, SVGIG (reference sequence). The CDR3 length is 13 residues. DNA of the CDR3: TGTGCCTGGAGTCCCGATATGCCGACTGAAGCTTTCTTT. It translates to CAWSPDMPTEAFF.

A note on this clone: Other nucleotide sequences in the sample specify the same CDR3. The CDR3 nucleotides read TGCGCCAGCAGCTTGGACAGGGCTGGCTACACCTTC. This translates into CASSLDRAGYTF. The chain has TRBV5-1 and TRBJ1-2; the D gene is possibly TRBD1 (6 bases). V was shortened by 0 bases and J by 7 bases, with 7 bases between the two germline ends. This CDR3 is 12 amino acids long. The V gene's germline CDR1 is SGHRS and CDR2 YFSETQ.

The genes are TRBV7-2 and TRBJ2-7, with a possible D match to TRBD2 (5 bases). Deletions cut 4 bases from V and 2 bases from J, with 12 bases between. Germline CDR1 is SGHTA and CDR2 is FQGNSA. The CDR3 is 14 residues long. The CDR3 DNA is TGTGCCAGCAGCTCCACCGCGGGTCCCTACGAGCAGTACTTC. It specifies CASSSTAGPYEQYF.

This CDR3 is CASTGHFSGNTIYF. CDR3 sequence (DNA): TGTGCCAGTACGGGACACTTCTCTGGAAACACCATATATTTT. The chain uses TRBV19 and TRBJ1-3; D might be TRBD1 (6 bases). Germline CDR1 and CDR2: LNHDA and SQIVND (reference sequence). The CDR3 covers 14 residues. Trimming left V 7 bases short and J 0 bases short, with 10 bases between.

The chain uses TRBV18 and TRBJ2-1; TRBD2 matches at 13 bases. The CDR3 has 14 residues. J gave up 10 bases and V 3 bases, and 3 bases lay outside the gene matches. Germline CDR1 KGHSH, CDR2 LQKENI. CDR3 in amino acids: CASSPSGLAGEQFF. The CDR3 nucleotides are TGTGCCAGCTCACCCTCGGGACTAGCGGGAGAGCAGTTCTTC. Using reference TRBV18 and TRBJ2-1 for the parts outside the CDR3, the full variable domain is NAGVMQNPRHLVRRRGQEARLRCSPMKGHSHVYWYRQLPEEGLKFMVYLQKENIIDESGMPKERFSAEFPKEGPSILRIQQVVRGDSAAYFCASSPSGLAGEQFFGPGTRLTVL.

A single count supports this clone. Other nucleotide sequences from this sample produce the same CDR3. The V call is TRBV30, the J call TRBJ2-6; D is uncertain. Trimming pared 0 bases from V and 2 bases from J, leaving 5 bases between. The CDR3 runs 14 residues. The V gene's germline CDR1 is GTSNPN and CDR2 SVGIG (reference sequence). CDR3 in amino acids: CAWSVGAGANVLTF. As DNA, the CDR3 is TGTGCCTGGAGTGTCGGTGCTGGGGCCAACGTCCTGACTTTC.

The chain is built from TRBV4-1 and TRBJ2-5; 8 nucleotides align to TRBD1. With V trimmed by 1 base and J by 5 bases, 9 bases remained unmatched. The V gene's germline CDR1 is MGHRA and CDR2 YSYEKL. The CDR3 extends over 16 amino acids. The DNA of the CDR3 is TGCGCCAGCAGCCAAGGACAGGGGCAGGTCTTTGAGACCCAGTACTTC. Protein product: CASSQGQGQVFETQYF.

CDR3 region: CASSPPGRLNTEAFF. The CDR3, as DNA: TGTGCCAGCAGCCCGCCGGGACGGTTGAACACTGAAGCTTTCTTT. This sequence joins TRBV7-9 and TRBJ1-1, with a tentative D call TRBD1 (5 bases). Germline loops: CDR1 SEHNR, CDR2 FQNEAQ (reference sequence). CDR3 size: 15 residues. V gave up 5 bases and J gave up 0 bases, with 13 bases separating them.

This clone was seen a single time. J is TRBJ2-7 and V is TRBV18, with D possibly being TRBD1 (5 bases). Germline assignment: CDR1 KGHSH and CDR2 LQKENI. The CDR3 is 13 amino acids. The V gene lost 6 bases and the J gene lost 7 bases, with 16 bases spanning the gap. The CDR3 nucleotides are TGTGCCAGCTCCTCCCTAGGGGCTTTGGAGCAGTACTTC. This sequence encodes CASSSLGALEQYF.

This chain links TRBV5-4 with TRBJ2-7; TRBD2 agrees at 8 bases. V shed 3 bases and J 4 bases; nucleotides not matched to a gene: 12. The CDR3 has 16 residues. Germline lookup yields CDR1 SGHNT and CDR2 YYREEE (reference sequence). The CDR3 loop reads CASSSLGGAGAYEQYF. CDR3 nucleotides: TGTGCCAGCAGCTCCCTGGGGGGAGCGGGGGCGTACGAGCAGTACTTC.

The chain uses TRBV7-2 and TRBJ2-7, with D perhaps TRBD1 (6 bases). The CDR3 runs to 15 residues. V was trimmed by 6 bases and J by 1 base, leaving 16 bases between them. In germline, CDR1 is SGHTA, CDR2 FQGNSA. CDR3 nucleotides: TGTGCCAGCAGACCGACCGGGACAAAGTCCTACGAGCAGTACTTC. The encoded protein is CASRPTGTKSYEQYF.

Of note for this clone: Just one base apart from a much larger clone, this may be a read error. The chain recombines TRBV7-2 with TRBJ2-7; D is undetermined. The germline V and J ends were trimmed by 2 bases and 6 bases, with 5 bases remaining between them. In germline, CDR1 is SGHTA, CDR2 FQGNSA. The CDR3 has 11 amino acids. The CDR3 DNA reads as TGTGCCAGCAGCTTAATCAGCGAGCAGTACTTC. Translation gives CASSLISEQYF.

The gene calls are TRBV5-8 and TRBJ1-5, with D hard to call. The germline V gene encodes CDR1 SGHTS and CDR2 YDEGEE. This CDR3 region has 15 residues. V was clipped by 0 bases and J by 2 bases, with 9 bases between them. The CDR3 reads CASSLEIDGNQPQHF. The CDR3 DNA sequence: TGTGCCAGCAGCTTGGAAATCGATGGCAATCAGCCCCAGCATTTT.